A selection of T cell receptor beta chains follows, all from one sample in a study of cytomegalovirus exposure and HLA in healthy donors. The assay was immunoSEQ multiplex PCR, and TCRdb's table has in-frame clones only and misses some. The sample has fewer than 120,000 clones; around three quarters are singletons. The specimen sequenced was PBMCs. All receptors derive from a woman in her 30s in good health and CMV-seronegative. CDR3s include the opening cysteine and the closing phenylalanine or tryptophan.

cdr3_aa	v_call	j_call
CASSPPTGGSDQPQHF	TRBV7-8	TRBJ1-5
CSVGTSGTGELFF	TRBV29-1	TRBJ2-2
CASSLGHSRNEQFF	TRBV7-7	TRBJ2-1
CAWSVGGSGRKTQYF	TRBV30	TRBJ2-5
CASSLGLAGTDTQYF	TRBV7-9	TRBJ2-3
CATSQARDRPYGYTF	TRBV15	TRBJ1-2
CASSLGQGEEKLFF	TRBV11-2	TRBJ1-4
CASSKTGLKETQYF	TRBV7-8	TRBJ2-5
CASERDYPYNEQFF	TRBV25-1	TRBJ2-1
CASSLQGPQLSDGYTF	TRBV5-6	TRBJ1-2
CASRSPPLSEQYF	TRBV28	TRBJ2-7